The clone carrying this T cell receptor (beta chain) came up many times. As yet, its antigen is unknown. The sample belongs to a study of T-cell reconstitution after alpha-beta-depleted transplantation in children. Study-wide findings and caveats: Elevated TCRbeta diversity at day 60 was traced, in some patients, to surviving recipient T cells and thymic progenitors. Counts and diversity of T cells one year after transplant came mostly from newly produced T cells. Expanded graft clones, several hundred of them, were reportedly the source of alpha-beta T cells about two months after transplant.

Molecular barcoding with unique molecular identifiers was used for the TCRbeta library. From the PCR reads, TCRdb called clonotypes with MiXCR, one entry per CDR3 protein. The table shows 100,000 or so distinct CDR3 sequences, with less than 6% occurring only once. There are 13 residues in the CDR3. Germline values: CDR1 SGHRS, CDR2 YFSETQ. V gave up 7 bases and J gave up 4 bases; unmatched junction bases: 4. Sequencing was performed on PBMCs, mostly from graft donor cells, taken 60 days after TCRalphabeta/CD19-depleted stem cell transplant. The sequence was collected from a female patient between 2 and 10 years old who had a stem cell transplant for Fanconi anemia, so the T cells may come from the graft donor. The V and J genes are TRBV5-1 and TRBJ2-3, with TRBD1 matching 9 bases. DNA of the CDR3: TGCGCCAGCGGCGGACAGGGGCCAGATACGCAGTATTTT. This encodes CASGGQGPDTQYF. Combining the CDR3 with reference TRBV5-1 and TRBJ2-3 gives the whole variable domain KAGVTQTPRYLIKTRGQQVTLSCSPISGHRSVSWYQQTPGQGLQFLFEYFSETQRNKGNFPGRFSGRQFSNSRSEMNVSTLELGDSALYLCASGGQGPDTQYFGPGTRLTVL.